This T cell receptor beta chain was sequenced in a study of T cell repertoires in cytomegalovirus infection. For the study at large: Based on public TCR beta signatures, there were indications of CMV infection and of a matching HLA type.

A few counts support this clonotype. The target antigen is unknown. TCRdb redid the calling of the reads with MiXCR, one entry per CDR3 protein. The table lists 450,000 to 650,000 distinct CDR3 sequences, around 27% of them singletons. The study's findings and limits: Summed frequency of shared TCR beta families picked out CMV carriers who also had the relevant HLA. In two of eight donors, the top clonotype was HLA-C-restricted CMV-specific.

This clonotype originated in a human donor in good health (CMV status not recorded). Some clones in this sample may be carry-over from other donors' samples. The sequenced sample was PBMCs.

CDR3 nucleotide sequence: TGTGCCATCAGTGAGGGTCAGCAAGAGACCCAGTACTTC. This translates into CAISEGQQETQYF. The chain has TRBV10-3 and TRBJ2-5; D is undetermined. The V end was cut by 2 bases, the J end by 2 bases, with 6 bases between. Per the germline V gene, CDR1 is ENHRY and CDR2 is SYGVKD. The CDR3 covers 13 residues.